The clone carrying this TCR beta chain appeared a few times. Its specificity is not known. Germline V gene sequence: CDR1 LNHNV, CDR2 YYDKDF (reference sequence). The V gene end was trimmed by 3 bases and the J gene end by 0 bases; junction bases not matched to a gene: 0. The CDR3 has 14 amino acids. The sample is drawn from a study of identical twins. Study-wide findings and caveats: Shared out-of-frame alpha sequences (those common to twins) showed excess low generation probability. Zero-insertion analyses could be partly confounded by invariant MAIT and iNKT cells.

TCRdb reanalysed the 5' RACE reads using MiXCR and keeps one entry per CDR3 protein. This table holds over 200,000 distinct CDR3 sequences, roughly a tenth found once. The receptor was derived from a woman aged 18-29 years in good health. The V gene is TRBV15, the J gene TRBJ1-2, with 8 bases identical to TRBD1. Sample: memory (CD45RO+) T cells sorted from blood. The CDR3 sequence: CATSRTGANYGYTF. The CDR3 bases are TGTGCCACCAGCAGGACAGGGGCTAACTATGGCTACACCTTC.